A selection of T cell receptor beta chains follows, all from one sample in a study of blood T cells in healthy people across ages. TCRdb fed the 5' RACE reads into MiXCR, producing one record per CDR3 protein. The data hold 1.5 million to 1.9 million distinct CDR3 sequences, with approximately 42% observed a single time. The sequenced material came from blood. The origin of the receptors is a woman aged 18-35 years in good health. Both conserved end residues are trimmed from each CDR3.

v_gene | CDR3aa
TRBV20-1 | SARDHSGGAVEQF
TRBV5-1 | ASSLGDRYNEKLF
TRBV28 | ASSLTRVSQPQH
TRBV11-2 | ASSARTSGRSDTQY
TRBV18 | ASSPLQATQETQY
TRBV7-8 | ASSSRDYLYGYT
TRBV6-2/TRBV6-3 | ASTGLAVSYEQY
TRBV9 | ASSVDSKDSGYT
TRBV6-6 | ASSTRTGGSGANVLT
TRBV29-1 | SVVFGSLAGTEAF
TRBV11-2 | ASRGLETDTQY
TRBV6-5 | ASTGGGYEQY
TRBV28 | ASTPGGRYSYEQY
TRBV27 | ASGLAVGPYEQY
TRBV4-3 | ASSQEGGRGNYEQY
TRBV6-4 | ASSDSGHNEQF
TRBV4-1 | ASSQENGGAGYGGYT
TRBV3-1 | ASSRLAAQETDTQY
TRBV5-1 | ASSLLFSGSYNEQF
TRBV7-2 | ASSRRAGVTDTQY
TRBV4-3 | ASSQDRAGPHGYT
TRBV27 | ASSPGEGWRGYT
TRBV2 | ASFRALLTTEAF
TRBV7-2 | ASSPGAGFATQY
TRBV4-3 | ASSQDSGRGNEQF
TRBV2 | ASSDNRGLADTQY
TRBV9 | ASSPRTGSLYGYT
TRBV20-1 | SARATQAGVSYNEQY
TRBV20-1 | SALVGETNTEAF
TRBV29-1 | SGRDSISYEQY
TRBV4-3 | ASSPGRIDTIY
TRBV7-6 | AGSRTSGTDTQY
TRBV12-3/TRBV12-4 | ASSLLVGGSETQF
TRBV5-5 | ASSFPRSSNTGELF
TRBV30 | AWTMGQGSQPQH
TRBV20-1 | SAIPWSTRDYNEQY
TRBV11-2 | ASSLGRNANNEQY
TRBV5-1 | ASSLLGTSQETQY
TRBV6-1 | ASTPGQGWNTEAF
TRBV7-2 | ASSLGGRTNEKLF
TRBV2 | ASSEAHKTSPISEQY
TRBV4-3 | ASSHPLSGSKEDTDTQY
TRBV20-1 | SARNPGQRNEQY
TRBV7-9 | ASSLAVQGDEQY
TRBV5-4 | ASSAGRGVTYEQY
TRBV4-1 | ASSQDLVSPLH
TRBV5-1 | ASSPGTYSGRDTDTQY
TRBV7-9 | ASSLYGGQGEKWTNEKLF